Listed below are T cell receptor beta chains from one sample, sequenced in a study of blood T cell repertoires in COVID-19. Clones were read by immunoSEQ multiplex PCR, and TCRdb kept only the in-frame ones, dropping some. The profile shows 300,000 or so clones, around 81% of them singletons. The sample taken for sequencing was peripheral blood. These receptors originate from a woman in her fifties or sixties with active or convalescent COVID-19. The CDR3 runs from the conserved cysteine through the conserved F or W. D genes are given only for firm matches. The size of a clone is reported for some rows only, either as once, few or many, or as a class for expanded clones.

TRBD1 TRBJ1-1 . TRBV25-1 13 CASRTGGNTEAFF TGTGCCAGCAGGACAGGGGGGAACACTGAAGCTTTCTTT
. TRBJ1-1 . TRBV6-4 15 CASSPGRTPGTEAFF TGTGCCAGCAGCCCCGGTCGGACCCCGGGAACTGAAGCTTTCTTT
TRBD2 TRBJ2-2 . TRBV27 16 CASTFGTSGPTGELFF TGTGCCAGCACCTTCGGGACTAGCGGCCCCACCGGGGAGCTGTTTTTT
TRBD1 TRBJ2-7 . TRBV27 15 CASSPRDRASYEQYF TGTGCCAGCAGTCCGCGGGACAGGGCGTCCTACGAGCAGTACTTC
. TRBJ2-3 . TRBV28 15 CASRMTPIPADTQYF TGTGCCAGCAGAATGACACCCATACCCGCAGATACGCAGTATTTT
TRBD1 TRBJ2-7 . TRBV7-9 16 CASSFTSGTGRYEQYF TGTGCCAGCAGTTTTACATCCGGGACAGGGAGGTACGAGCAGTACTTC
. TRBJ2-1 . TRBV2 14 CASRGEAGDNEQFF TGTGCCAGCAGGGGCGAGGCAGGGGATAATGAGCAGTTCTTC
. TRBJ1-1 . TRBV7-9 15 CASSLLQGKNTEAFF TGTGCCAGCAGCTTACTTCAGGGGAAGAACACTGAAGCTTTCTTT
TRBD2 TRBJ2-7 . TRBV28 14 CASTVAGDSYEQYF TGTGCCAGCACTGTAGCGGGAGATTCCTACGAGCAGTACTTC
. TRBJ2-5 . TRBV19 13 CASSPGWQETQYF TGTGCCAGTAGTCCGGGGTGGCAAGAGACCCAGTACTTC
. TRBJ1-6 few TRBV2 15 CASSEVLRDNSPLHF TGTGCCAGCAGTGAAGTGTTACGGGATAATTCACCCCTCCACTTT
. TRBJ1-2 once TRBV11-2 13 CASSQIQGHGYTF TGTGCCAGCAGCCAAATACAGGGACATGGCTACACCTTC